The rows below give T cell receptor beta chains drawn from one sample of a study of T cells after yellow fever vaccination. One entry per CDR3 protein, called by TCRdb with MiXCR from the 5' RACE reads. Of 500,000 to 650,000 distinct CDR3 sequences listed, about 12% are singletons. Sequenced material: PBMCs, taken on the day of the yellow fever booster vaccination. Receptors originate from a man under 40 who received the YFV17D yellow fever vaccine. CDR3s include the opening cysteine and the closing phenylalanine or tryptophan.

v_call	j_call	cdr3_aa
TRBV20-1	TRBJ2-5	CSASTLAGFQETQYF
TRBV4-3	TRBJ2-1	CASSQAGTSGFPSSYNEQFF
TRBV4-3	TRBJ2-7	CASSPRTGVYF
TRBV7-9	TRBJ2-1	CASSLVGLVLFF
TRBV2	TRBJ2-2	CASKVQTNTGELFF
TRBV27	TRBJ2-7	CASSLAGVFSVQYF
TRBV5-1	TRBJ2-5	CASSFGTSETQYF
TRBV28	TRBJ2-7	CASIRHHSYEQYF
TRBV6-2/TRBV6-3	TRBJ1-6	CASSQKQGPSPLHF
TRBV7-9	TRBJ2-1	CASSKREGISYNEQFF
TRBV7-2	TRBJ2-4	CASSFDPNIQYF
TRBV5-4	TRBJ2-1	CASSRPGILNNEQFF
TRBV7-8	TRBJ2-5	CASSRLAETQYF
TRBV23-1	TRBJ2-3	CASTKHGQTDTQYF
TRBV5-1	TRBJ2-7	CASSLVRASAQYEQYF
TRBV9	TRBJ2-7	CASSVDEGRLAQYF
TRBV4-3	TRBJ2-5	CASSQDLQGLAVETQYF
TRBV6-1	TRBJ2-1	CATRTSGISSYNEQFF
TRBV7-3	TRBJ2-3	CASSAKLAGGWDTQYF
TRBV19	TRBJ1-1	CASSFRTGNMNTEAFF
TRBV5-1	TRBJ1-6	CASSLDRTNSPLHF
TRBV4-3	TRBJ2-7	CASSQDSRQGAHEQYF
TRBV6-1	TRBJ1-5	CASSERRDRGRQPQHF
TRBV12-3/TRBV12-4	TRBJ2-7	CASSLASSGLEQYF
TRBV7-9	TRBJ1-1	CASSLGTGSEAFF
TRBV5-1	TRBJ2-3	CASSPSMRGRTTDTQYF
TRBV5-6	TRBJ2-7	CASSSAGQGVLYEQYF
TRBV5-1	TRBJ2-1	CASSRGLTSGTYNEQFF
TRBV7-9	TRBJ2-2	CASSTKSGELFF
TRBV3-1	TRBJ1-5	CASSLRNLDRGDQPQHF
TRBV12-3/TRBV12-4	TRBJ2-6	CASRSRGGLASGANVLTF
TRBV5-5	TRBJ2-7	CASSPRDERTYEQYF
TRBV2	TRBJ1-6	CASGLLIRGDSPLHF
TRBV28	TRBJ2-7	CASSLGDGNSYEQYF
TRBV29-1	TRBJ2-7	CSVGGGLYEQYF
TRBV19	TRBJ2-1	CASSISYVSIYNEQFF
TRBV20-1	TRBJ2-1	CSASGDSYNEQFF
TRBV6-5	TRBJ2-7	CASINDRAAGYEQYF
TRBV20-1	TRBJ2-3	CSAPSGSMDTQYF
TRBV7-2	TRBJ1-5	CASSLSAQEPQHF
TRBV11-2	TRBJ2-2	CASRKGSGGELFF
TRBV3-1	TRBJ1-2	CASSGQGGTGYTF
TRBV7-9	TRBJ2-5	CATHLLAAGGGETQYF
TRBV3-1	TRBJ2-5	CAGSHLAGRETQYF
TRBV6-2/TRBV6-3	TRBJ1-4	CASSFDHRMEKLFF
TRBV6-5	TRBJ2-7	CASSYSKGGKIASYEQYF
TRBV6-2/TRBV6-3	TRBJ2-3	CATAYRETPMNTQYF
TRBV11-2	TRBJ2-2	CASSLEGSANTGELFF
TRBV19	TRBJ2-1	CASSFHGRNEQFF